One sample yielded the 10 T cell receptor beta chains listed below, sequenced in a study of blood T cell repertoires in COVID-19. Libraries were prepared by immunoSEQ multiplex PCR; TCRdb keeps only in-frame clonotypes and omits some of them. The data show about 160,000 clones, 85% to 95% seen once. The source material was peripheral blood. Every receptor here comes from a woman between 45 and 65 years old with acute or convalescent COVID-19.

The rearrangement uses TRBV28 and TRBJ1-5, with D tentatively TRBD1 (5 bases). CDR1 is MDHEN, CDR2 SYDVKM, per germline. V dropped 7 bases and J dropped 5 bases, with 9 bases sitting between them. The CDR3 is 12 amino acids. DNA of the CDR3: TGTGCCAGCAAGGAGACAGATCAGCCCCAGCATTTT. Residues: CASKETDQPQHF. The variable domain in full, completed from reference TRBV28 and TRBJ1-5, reads DVKVTQSSRYLVKRTGEKVFLECVQDMDHENMFWYRQDPGLGLRLIYFSYDVKMKEKGDIPEGYSVSREKKERFSLILESASTNQTSMYLCASKETDQPQHFGDGTRLSIL.

The rearrangement uses TRBV5-1 and TRBJ1-2; tentative D call: TRBD1 (5 bases). Germline V lookup: CDR1 SGHRS, CDR2 YFSETQ. V was shortened by 2 bases and J by 4 bases, with 12 bases between the two germline ends. The CDR3 is made up of 14 amino acids. CDR3 coding DNA: TGCGCCAGCAGCTTATCGGGGGTGTCCTATGGCTACACCTTC. Translation: CASSLSGVSYGYTF.

A word on this clone: This CDR3 is also generated by other DNA sequences in the sample. The chain uses TRBV19 and TRBJ1-5; TRBD1 matches 8 bases. This CDR3 spans 14 amino acids. Trimming cost V 3 bases and J 7 bases; bases outside gene matches: 5. Germline V gives CDR1 LNHDA, CDR2 SQIVND (reference sequence). In DNA, the CDR3 is TGTGCCAGTAGTATGACAGGGGTGGGCCAGCCCCAGCATTTT. Its translation is CASSMTGVGQPQHF.

This chain joins TRBV2 and TRBJ2-7, with D unresolved. The CDR3 sequence is 13 residues long. CDR1 SNHLY and CDR2 FYNNEI come from the germline V gene. Trimming stripped 3 bases from V and 1 base from J, with 7 bases between. The CDR3 DNA reads as TGTGCCAGCAGTGACAGGCGTTCCTACGAGCAGTACTTC. Its protein product is CASSDRRSYEQYF. The entire variable domain, with the rest obtained from reference TRBV2 and TRBJ2-7, is as follows: EPEVTQTPSHQVTQMGQEVILRCVPISNHLYFYWYRQILGQKVEFLVSFYNNEISEKSEIFDDQFSVERPDGSNFTLKIRSTKLEDSAMYFCASSDRRSYEQYFGPGTRLTVT.

This clone has a handful of counts. The chain couples TRBV6-5 to TRBJ1-2; 8 positions agree with TRBD1. Trimming at V came to 6 bases and at J to 9 bases, leaving 15 bases not matched to a gene. The CDR3 spans 15 residues. Germline V gives CDR1 MNHEY, CDR2 SVGAGI. In DNA, the CDR3 is TGTGCCAGCAGCCCCGACAGGGGTCGCGATTGGAGCTACACCTTC. Its translation is CASSPDRGRDWSYTF.

The chain uses TRBV27 and TRBJ2-1, with a tentative D call TRBD2 (6 bases). Between the trimmed V and J ends, which lost 6 bases and 3 bases, there was a span of 21 bases. Germline CDR1 is MNHEY and CDR2 is SMNVEV (reference sequence). The CDR3 length is 17 residues. CDR3 sequence (DNA): TGTGCCAGCAGCCATGGGGGGACCTTCCCGGGCTACAATGAGCAGTTCTTC. This codes for CASSHGGTFPGYNEQFF.

The rearrangement uses TRBV7-2 and TRBJ2-7, with 7 bases aligning to TRBD2. Germline V gene data show CDR1 as SGHTA and CDR2 as FQGNSA. V lost 4 bases, J lost 3 bases, and 6 bases stayed unmatched. The length of the CDR3 is 14 residues. DNA of the CDR3: TGTGCCAGCAGCTACGGGGGGAACCTCTACGAGCAGTACTTC. Translation gives CASSYGGNLYEQYF.

This clone was observed at least ten times. The CDR3 sequence: CASSRAPTGGKETQYF. Here the CDR3 DNA reads TGTGCCAGCAGTCGAGCCCCCACAGGGGGCAAAGAGACCCAGTACTTC. The J gene is TRBJ2-5, the V gene TRBV11-1, with 9 bases identical to TRBD1. Germline V gives CDR1 SGHAT, CDR2 FQDESV (reference sequence). CDR3 length: 16 amino acids. The junction had 11 bases not matched to a gene; V was cut back by 6 bases and J by 3 bases.

This chain connects TRBV30 to TRBJ2-1, with 13 bases fitting TRBD2. CDR1 GTSNPN and CDR2 SVGIG come from the germline V gene (reference sequence). The J segment lost 1 base and the V segment lost 0 bases, leaving 9 bases of the junction unmatched. There are 19 residues in the CDR3. The CDR3 protein is CAWSVLRLAGGLSYNEQFF. The CDR3 coding sequence is TGTGCCTGGAGTGTACTGCGACTAGCGGGAGGACTATCCTACAATGAGCAGTTCTTC. Using reference TRBV30 and TRBJ2-1 for the parts outside the CDR3, the full variable domain is SQTIHQWPATLVQPVGSPLSLECTVEGTSNPNLYWYRQAAGRGLQLLFYSVGIGQISSEVPQNLSASRPQDRQFILSSKKLLLSDSGFYLCAWSVLRLAGGLSYNEQFFGPGTRLTVL.

The rearrangement links TRBV21-1 to TRBJ2-7; the tabulated D call, TRBD2, remains unverified against the DNA. TRBV21-1 corresponds to a pseudogene. This CDR3 is built from 14 residues. The CDR3 DNA is TGTGCCGTCCTTAGGGGCAGGGAGGACTACGAGCAGTACTTC. Translating it yields CAVLRGREDYEQYF.